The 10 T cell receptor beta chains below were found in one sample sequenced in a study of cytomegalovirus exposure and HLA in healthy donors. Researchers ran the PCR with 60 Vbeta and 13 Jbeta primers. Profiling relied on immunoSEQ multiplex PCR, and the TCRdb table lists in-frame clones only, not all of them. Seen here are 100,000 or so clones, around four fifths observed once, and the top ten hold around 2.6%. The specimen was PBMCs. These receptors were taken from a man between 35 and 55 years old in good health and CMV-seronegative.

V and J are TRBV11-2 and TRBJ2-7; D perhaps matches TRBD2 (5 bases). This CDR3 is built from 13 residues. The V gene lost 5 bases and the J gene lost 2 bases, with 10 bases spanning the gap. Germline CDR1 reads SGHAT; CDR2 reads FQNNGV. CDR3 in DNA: TGTGCCAGCAGCCTTGCCGGGGCCTACGAGCAGTACTTC. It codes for CASSLAGAYEQYF. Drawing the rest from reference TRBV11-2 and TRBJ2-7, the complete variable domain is EAGVAQSPRYKIIEKRQSVAFWCNPISGHATLYWYQQILGQGPKLLIQFQNNGVVDDSQLPKDRFSAERLKGVDSTLKIQPAKLEDSAVYLCASSLAGAYEQYFGPGTRLTVT.

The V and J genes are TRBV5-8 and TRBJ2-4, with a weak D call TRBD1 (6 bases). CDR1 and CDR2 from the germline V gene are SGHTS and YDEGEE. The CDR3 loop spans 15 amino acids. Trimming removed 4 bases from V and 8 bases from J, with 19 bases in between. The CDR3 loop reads CASSIRTGSKDIQYF. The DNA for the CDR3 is TGTGCCAGCAGCATCCGAACAGGGTCTAAGGACATTCAGTACTTC. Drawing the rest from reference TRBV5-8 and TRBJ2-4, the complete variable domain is EAGVTQSPTHLIKTRGQQATLRCSPISGHTSVYWYQQALGLGLQFLLWYDEGEERNRGNFPPRFSGRQFPNYSSELNVNALELEDSALYLCASSIRTGSKDIQYFGAGTRLSVL.

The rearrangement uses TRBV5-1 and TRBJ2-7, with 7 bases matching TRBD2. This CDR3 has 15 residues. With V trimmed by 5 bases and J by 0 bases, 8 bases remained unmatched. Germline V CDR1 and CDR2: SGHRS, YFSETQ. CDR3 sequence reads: CASSSAGLISYEQYF. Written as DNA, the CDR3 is TGCGCCAGCAGTTCAGCGGGGCTTATCTCCTACGAGCAGTACTTC.

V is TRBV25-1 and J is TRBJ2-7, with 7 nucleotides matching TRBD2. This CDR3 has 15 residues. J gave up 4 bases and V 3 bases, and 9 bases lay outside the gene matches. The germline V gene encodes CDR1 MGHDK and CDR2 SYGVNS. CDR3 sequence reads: CASSETSGGEYEQYF. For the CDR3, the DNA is TGTGCCAGCAGTGAGACCTCGGGAGGAGAATACGAGCAGTACTTC.

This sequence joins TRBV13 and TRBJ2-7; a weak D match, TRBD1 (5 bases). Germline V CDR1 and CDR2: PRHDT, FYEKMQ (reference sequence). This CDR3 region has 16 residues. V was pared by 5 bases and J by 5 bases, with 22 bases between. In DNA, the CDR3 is TGTGCCAGCAGCCCGCCGGGCAGGGTGCCCTCTGACGAGCAGTACTTC. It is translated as CASSPPGRVPSDEQYF.

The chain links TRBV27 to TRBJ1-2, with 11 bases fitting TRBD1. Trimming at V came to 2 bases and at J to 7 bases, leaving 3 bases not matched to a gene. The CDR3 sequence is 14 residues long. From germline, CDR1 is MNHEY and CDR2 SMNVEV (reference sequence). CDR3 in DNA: TGTGCCAGCAGTTTAGTAGGGACAGGGGGTGGCTACACCTTC. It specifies CASSLVGTGGGYTF.

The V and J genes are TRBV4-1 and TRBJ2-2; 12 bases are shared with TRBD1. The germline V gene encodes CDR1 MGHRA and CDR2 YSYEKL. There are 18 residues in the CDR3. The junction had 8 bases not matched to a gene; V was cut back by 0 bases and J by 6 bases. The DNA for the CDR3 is TGCGCCAGCAGCCAAGATTCAGGGACAGGGGGCTCGGCCGGGGAGCTGTTTTTT. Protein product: CASSQDSGTGGSAGELFF.

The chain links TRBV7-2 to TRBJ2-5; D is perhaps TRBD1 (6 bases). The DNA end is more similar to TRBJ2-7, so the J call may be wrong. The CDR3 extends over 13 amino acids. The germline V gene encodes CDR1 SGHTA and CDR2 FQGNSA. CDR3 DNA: TGTGCCAGCAGCTTAAACAGGGACAACGAGCAGTACTTC. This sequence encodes CASSLNRDNEQYF.

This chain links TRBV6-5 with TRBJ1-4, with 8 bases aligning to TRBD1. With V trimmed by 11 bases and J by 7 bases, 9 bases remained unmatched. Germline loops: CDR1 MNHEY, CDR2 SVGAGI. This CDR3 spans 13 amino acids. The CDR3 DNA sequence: TGTGCCTCTATATGGGACAGGAGTGAAAAACTGTTTTTT. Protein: CASIWDRSEKLFF.

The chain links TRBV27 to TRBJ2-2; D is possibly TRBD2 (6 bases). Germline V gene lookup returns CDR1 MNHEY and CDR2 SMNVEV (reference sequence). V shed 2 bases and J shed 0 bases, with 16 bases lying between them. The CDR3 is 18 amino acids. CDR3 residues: CASSLLTGGTSNTGELFF. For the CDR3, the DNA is TGTGCCAGCAGTTTACTTACTGGAGGGACCTCGAACACCGGGGAGCTGTTTTTT.